This entry concerns a single TCR beta chain. The sample comes from a study of OX40 agonist ivuxolimab in advanced cancers. Turning to the study itself: An agonistic anti-OX40 (CD134) antibody, ivuxolimab, was used to treat the patients. Intravenous ivuxolimab at 0.01 to 10 mg/kg was given to patients every 2 weeks. At about 82% male, the cohort had a mean age of around 56 years, ranging from about 20 to 90.

The repertoire was sequenced with immunoSEQ multiplex PCR; TCRdb's copy has only in-frame clones and lacks some. The sample has about 93,000 clones, 90% to 95% seen once. The CDR3 contains 13 residues. Germline V gene lookup returns CDR1 LNHDA and CDR2 SQIVND (reference sequence). V was clipped by 5 bases and J by 5 bases, with 13 bases between them. The gene calls are TRBV19 and TRBJ2-7; the D is unclear. The clonotype comes from an adult with an advanced solid tumor such as melanoma, head and neck, liver or kidney cancer. Sequencing used CD4+ or CD8+ T cells sorted from blood, obtained in a trial of the OX40 agonist ivuxolimab. The CDR3 reads CASSLTYADEQYF. The CDR3, as DNA: TGTGCCAGTAGTCTCACCTACGCGGACGAGCAGTACTTC.